This T cell receptor (beta chain) was retrieved from a study of blood T cell repertoires in COVID-19. Sequencing was performed with immunoSEQ multiplex PCR; in TCRdb, only in-frame clones are kept and a portion is missing. This repertoire shows a few hundred thousand clones, around 88% found once; its top ten account for 5.5% to 8%. The J segment lost 5 bases and the V segment lost 5 bases, leaving 12 bases of the junction unmatched. CDR1 and CDR2 from the germline V gene are MNHEY and SMNVEV (reference sequence). The CDR3 runs 16 residues. This chain joins TRBV27 and TRBJ2-3, with 8 bases aligning to TRBD2. This receptor was taken from a woman aged 25 to 39 who had recovered from COVID-19. The sequenced sample was peripheral blood. The CDR3 reads CASSPLSGGHRDTQYF. For the CDR3, the DNA is TGTGCCAGCAGTCCCCTTTCGGGGGGGCATAGAGATACGCAGTATTTT.